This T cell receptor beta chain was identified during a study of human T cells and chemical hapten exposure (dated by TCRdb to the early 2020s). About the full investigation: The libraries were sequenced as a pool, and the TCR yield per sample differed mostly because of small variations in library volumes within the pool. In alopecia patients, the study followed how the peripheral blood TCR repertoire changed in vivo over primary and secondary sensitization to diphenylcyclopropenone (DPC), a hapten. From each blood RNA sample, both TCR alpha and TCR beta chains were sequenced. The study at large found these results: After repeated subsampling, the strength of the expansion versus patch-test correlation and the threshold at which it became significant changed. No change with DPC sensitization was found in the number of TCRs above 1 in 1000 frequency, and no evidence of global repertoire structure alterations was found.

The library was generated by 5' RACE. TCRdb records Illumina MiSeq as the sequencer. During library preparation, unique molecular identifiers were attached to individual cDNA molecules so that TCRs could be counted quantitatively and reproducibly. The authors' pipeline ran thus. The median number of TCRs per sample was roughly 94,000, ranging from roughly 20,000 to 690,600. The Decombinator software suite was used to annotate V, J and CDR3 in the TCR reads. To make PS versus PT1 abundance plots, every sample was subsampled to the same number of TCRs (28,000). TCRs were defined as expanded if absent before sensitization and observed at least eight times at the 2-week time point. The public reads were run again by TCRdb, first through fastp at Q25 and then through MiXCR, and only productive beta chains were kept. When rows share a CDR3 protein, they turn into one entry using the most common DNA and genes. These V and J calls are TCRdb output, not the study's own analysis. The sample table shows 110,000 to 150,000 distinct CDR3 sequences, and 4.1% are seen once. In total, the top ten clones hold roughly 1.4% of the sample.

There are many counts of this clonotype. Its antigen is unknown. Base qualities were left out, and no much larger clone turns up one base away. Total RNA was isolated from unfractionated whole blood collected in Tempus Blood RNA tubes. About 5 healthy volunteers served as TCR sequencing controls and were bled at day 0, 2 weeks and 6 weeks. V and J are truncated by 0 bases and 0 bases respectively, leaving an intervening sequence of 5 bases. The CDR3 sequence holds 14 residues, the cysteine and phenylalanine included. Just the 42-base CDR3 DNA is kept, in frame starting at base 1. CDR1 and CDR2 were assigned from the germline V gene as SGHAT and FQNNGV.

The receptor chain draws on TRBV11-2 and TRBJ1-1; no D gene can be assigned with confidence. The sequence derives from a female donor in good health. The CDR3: CASSLEPVNTEAFF. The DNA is TGTGCCAGCAGCTTAGAACCAGTGAACACTGAAGCTTTCTTT.